These T cell receptor beta chains were read from a single sample in a study of beta chain features in type 1 diabetes. Only in-frame clones appear in the TCRdb table, and some are missing; sequencing was by immunoSEQ multiplex PCR. The sample has hundreds of thousands of clones, 14% seen once; the top ten hold about 6.7%. The sequenced material came from central memory CD4+ T cells from blood. Source of these receptors: a man aged 30-40 years in good health. Both conserved end residues are part of each CDR3. D genes are given only for firm matches. Clone size, where shown, is once, few, many, or a class for clones that have expanded.

v_gene	d_gene	j_gene	abundance	CDR3nt	CDR3aa
TRBV7-9	NA	TRBJ1-2	NA	TGTGCCAGCAGCCAAGGGGCAGGACACTATGGCTACACCTTC	CASSQGAGHYGYTF
TRBV10-2	NA	TRBJ2-7	few	TGCGCCAGCAGTGATCCCTCGAGCGGCTCCTACGAGCAGTACTTC	CASSDPSSGSYEQYF
TRBV19	TRBD1	TRBJ2-6	few	TGTGCCAGTGGGGGACAGGGAACCTCTGGGGCCAACGTCCTGACTTTC	CASGGQGTSGANVLTF
TRBV29-1	NA	TRBJ1-2	few	TGCAGCGTTGAATTGGGGTACACCTTC	CSVELGYTF
TRBV9	NA	TRBJ2-3	few	TGTGCCAGCAGCGTAGACGTGGGAGACGTAGATACGCAGTATTTT	CASSVDVGDVDTQYF
TRBV4-3	NA	TRBJ1-3	NA	TGCGCCAGCAGCCAGAAAGCGGGATTAGGGATCTCTGGAAACACCATATATTTT	CASSQKAGLGISGNTIYF
TRBV27	TRBD1	TRBJ1-2	few	TGTGCCAGCCGATCAAGGGGGCTTTACACCTTC	CASRSRGLYTF
TRBV5-4	NA	TRBJ1-1	many	TGTGCCAGCAGCTTGGCGCGGGCGAACACTGAAGCTTTCTTT	CASSLARANTEAFF
TRBV5-5	NA	TRBJ2-6	few	TGTGCCAGCAGCTTAAGGGTATCTGGGGCCAACGTCCTGACTTTC	CASSLRVSGANVLTF
TRBV14	TRBD2	TRBJ2-1	NA	TGTGCCAGCAGGCCACCGGGACTAGCGGGGATCAATGAGCAGTTCTTC	CASRPPGLAGINEQFF
TRBV7-7	NA	TRBJ2-5	few	TGTGCCAGCAGCTCCCCCGCAGGGGGGGAGACCCAGTACTTC	CASSSPAGGETQYF
TRBV4-3	NA	TRBJ2-1	NA	TGCGCCAGCAGCGGAACACAGGGGGGGACCGACAATGAGCAGTTCTTC	CASSGTQGGTDNEQFF
TRBV7-6	NA	TRBJ2-3	few	TGTGCCAGCAGCTTAACCGACGGAGGGGGAGATACGCAGTATTTT	CASSLTDGGGDTQYF
TRBV28	NA	TRBJ1-2	few	TGTGCCACTTACAGATCCCGTGGCTACACCTTC	CATYRSRGYTF
TRBV5-5	TRBD1	TRBJ2-7	NA	TGTGCCAGCAGCTTGGCGGGGACAGGGGACTACGAGCAGTACTTC	CASSLAGTGDYEQYF
TRBV5-1	TRBD1	TRBJ2-5	NA	TGCGCCAGCAGCTTGACAGGGGATATGGAGACCCAGTACTTC	CASSLTGDMETQYF
TRBV29-1	TRBD1	TRBJ2-3	NA	TGCAGCGTAACAGGGGTAACAGATACGCAGTATTTT	CSVTGVTDTQYF
TRBV9	NA	TRBJ2-1	NA	TGTGCCAGCAGCGGACTAGGGAAGGCGGGTGAGCAGTTCTTC	CASSGLGKAGEQFF
TRBV27	TRBD1	TRBJ1-1	few	TGTGCCAGCAGTTCGAGACAGGGAACATTTTTGGGGAACACTGAAGCTTTCTTT	CASSSRQGTFLGNTEAFF
TRBV10-3	NA	TRBJ2-3	few	TGTGCCATCAGCCGGGACACAACAGATACGCAGTATTTT	CAISRDTTDTQYF
TRBV7-9	NA	TRBJ1-2	NA	TGTGCCAGCAGCCCCCGCCTAAATTGGTCAGGCTACACCTTC	CASSPRLNWSGYTF
TRBV5-5	NA	TRBJ2-7	NA	TGTGCCAGAAGCTGGAGGGACGGGCAGTACTTC	CARSWRDGQYF
TRBV18	NA	TRBJ1-2	few	TGTGCCAGCCGTCCCGGAAGGGACTATGGCTACACCTTC	CASRPGRDYGYTF
TRBV11-2	NA	TRBJ1-6	few	TGTGCCAGCAGCTCCCAGGGAATGCGATCGCAGTCACCCCTCCACTTT	CASSSQGMRSQSPLHF
TRBV2	NA	TRBJ2-3	few	TGTGCCAGCAGGTTTGACAGAAACACAGATACGCAGTATTTT	CASRFDRNTDTQYF
TRBV5-1	TRBD1	TRBJ2-7	few	TGCGCCAGCAGCTTGCGGACAGGGGTGAACGAGCAGTACTTC	CASSLRTGVNEQYF
TRBV5-6	TRBD1	TRBJ1-1	NA	TGTGCCAGCAGCTTTACAGGGGCCCAGAACACTGAAGCTTTCTTT	CASSFTGAQNTEAFF
TRBV7-9	TRBD2	TRBJ2-1	few	TGTGCCAGCAGCTTGGCTAGCGGGGGGGCATCCGAGCAGTTCTTC	CASSLASGGASEQFF
TRBV19	TRBD2	TRBJ2-3	few	TGTGCCAGTAGTCCCCTGACACCCGGGACTAGCTTACAAGATACGCAGTATTTT	CASSPLTPGTSLQDTQYF
TRBV14	TRBD1	TRBJ1-4	many	TGTGCCAGCAGCCCCCACAGGGGAAATGAAAAACTGTTTTTT	CASSPHRGNEKLFF
TRBV19	NA	TRBJ2-1	NA	TGTGCCAGTAGGATAAAAGTGGGTATAGGCAATGAGCAGTTCTTC	CASRIKVGIGNEQFF
TRBV5-1	TRBD2	TRBJ2-3	NA	TGCGCCAGCAGCACGACTAGCGGCACAGATACGCAGTATTTT	CASSTTSGTDTQYF